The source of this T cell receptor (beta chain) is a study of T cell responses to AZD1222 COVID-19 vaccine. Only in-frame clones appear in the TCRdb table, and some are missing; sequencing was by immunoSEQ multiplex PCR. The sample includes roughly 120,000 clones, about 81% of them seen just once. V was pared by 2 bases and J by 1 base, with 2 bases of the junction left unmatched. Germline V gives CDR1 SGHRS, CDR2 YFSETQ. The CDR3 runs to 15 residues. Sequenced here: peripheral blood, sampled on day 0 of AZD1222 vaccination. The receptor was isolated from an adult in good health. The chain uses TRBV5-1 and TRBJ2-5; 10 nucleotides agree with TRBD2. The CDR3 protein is CASSLASGSQETQYF. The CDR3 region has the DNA TGCGCCAGCAGCTTAGCTAGCGGGAGCCAAGAGACCCAGTACTTC.